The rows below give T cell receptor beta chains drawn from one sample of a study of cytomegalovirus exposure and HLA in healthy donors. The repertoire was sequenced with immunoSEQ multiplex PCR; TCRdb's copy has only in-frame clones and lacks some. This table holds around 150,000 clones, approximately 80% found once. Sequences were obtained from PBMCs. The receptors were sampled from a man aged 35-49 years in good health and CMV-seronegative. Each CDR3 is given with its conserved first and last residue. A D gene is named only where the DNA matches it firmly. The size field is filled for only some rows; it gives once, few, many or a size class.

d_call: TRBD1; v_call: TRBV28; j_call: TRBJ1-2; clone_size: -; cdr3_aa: CASLRQGFYGYTF; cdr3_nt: TGTGCCAGCTTAAGACAGGGGTTCTATGGCTACACCTTC
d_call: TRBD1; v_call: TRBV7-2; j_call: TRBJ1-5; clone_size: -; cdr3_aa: CASSSTGGKKPQHF; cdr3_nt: TGTGCCAGCAGCTCTACAGGGGGCAAAAAGCCCCAGCATTTT
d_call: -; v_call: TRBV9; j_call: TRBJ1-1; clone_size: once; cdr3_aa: CASMGRDAEAFF; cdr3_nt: TGTGCCAGCATGGGGAGGGACGCTGAAGCTTTCTTT
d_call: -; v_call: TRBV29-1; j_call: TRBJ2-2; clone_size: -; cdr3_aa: CSVVSVPNTGELFF; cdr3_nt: TGCAGCGTTGTGTCGGTCCCGAACACCGGGGAGCTGTTTTTT
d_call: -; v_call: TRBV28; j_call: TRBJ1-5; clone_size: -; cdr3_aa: CASSRLGPWGQPQHF; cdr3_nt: TGTGCCAGCAGCCGCCTCGGACCCTGGGGCCAGCCCCAGCATTTT
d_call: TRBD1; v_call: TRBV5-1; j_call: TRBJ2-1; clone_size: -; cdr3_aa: CASSLGPPGQGNEQFF; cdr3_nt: TGCGCCAGCAGCTTGGGACCACCGGGACAGGGTAATGAGCAGTTCTTC
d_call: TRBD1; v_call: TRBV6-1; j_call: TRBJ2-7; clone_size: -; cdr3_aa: CASSAQGYEQYF; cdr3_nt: TGTGCCAGCAGTGCACAGGGGTACGAGCAGTACTTC
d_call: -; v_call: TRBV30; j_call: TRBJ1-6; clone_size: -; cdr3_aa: CAWRRVGDNSPLHF; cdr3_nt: TGTGCCTGGAGGAGGGTGGGAGATAATTCACCCCTCCACTTT
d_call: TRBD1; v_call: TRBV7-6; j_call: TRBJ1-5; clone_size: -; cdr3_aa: CASSLNFGTGAPIPNQPQHF; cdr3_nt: TGTGCCAGCAGCTTGAACTTTGGGACAGGGGCCCCGATACCTAATCAGCCCCAGCATTTT
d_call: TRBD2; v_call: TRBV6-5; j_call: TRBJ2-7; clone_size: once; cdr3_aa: CASSGTSGTHEQYF; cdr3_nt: TGTGCCAGCAGCGGGACTAGCGGGACCCACGAGCAGTACTTC
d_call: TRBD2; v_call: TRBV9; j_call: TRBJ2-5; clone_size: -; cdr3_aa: CASSVDQRGGGETQYF; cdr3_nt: TGTGCCAGCAGCGTAGACCAGCGGGGTGGGGGAGAGACCCAGTACTTC
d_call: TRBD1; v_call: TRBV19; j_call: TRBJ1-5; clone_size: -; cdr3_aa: CASKRGQGGDQPQHF; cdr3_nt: TGTGCCAGTAAGAGGGGGCAGGGTGGGGATCAGCCCCAGCATTTT
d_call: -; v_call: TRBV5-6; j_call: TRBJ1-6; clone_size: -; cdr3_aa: CASSLPTQGFAGSPLHF; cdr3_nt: TGTGCCAGCAGCTTGCCCACACAGGGATTTGCTGGGTCACCCCTCCACTTT
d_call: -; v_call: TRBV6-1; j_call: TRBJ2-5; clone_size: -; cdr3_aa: CASSEAITRGVQETQYF; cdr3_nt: TGTGCCAGCAGTGAAGCGATTACCAGGGGAGTGCAAGAGACCCAGTACTTC
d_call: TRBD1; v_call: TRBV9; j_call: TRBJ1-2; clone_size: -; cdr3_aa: CASSPQPEQGVLGGYTF; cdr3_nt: TGTGCCAGCAGCCCACAACCCGAACAGGGGGTCCTCGGCGGCTACACCTTC
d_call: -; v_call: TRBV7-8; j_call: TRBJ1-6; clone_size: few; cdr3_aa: CASSFRDGSNSPLHF; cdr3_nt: TGTGCCAGCAGCTTCCGGGATGGGAGTAATTCACCCCTCCACTTT
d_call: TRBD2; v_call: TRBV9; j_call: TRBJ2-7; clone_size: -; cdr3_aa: CASSVDTSDQGEQYF; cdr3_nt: TGTGCCAGCAGCGTAGATACTAGCGACCAGGGCGAGCAGTACTTC
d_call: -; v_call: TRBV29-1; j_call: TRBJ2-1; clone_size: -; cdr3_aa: CSVDPAGGAYNEQFF; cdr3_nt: TGCAGCGTTGATCCGGCTGGGGGGGCTTACAATGAGCAGTTCTTC
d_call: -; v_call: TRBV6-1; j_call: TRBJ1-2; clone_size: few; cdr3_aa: CASSEASDSVYGYTF; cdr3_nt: TGTGCCAGCAGTGAAGCCTCAGACTCAGTCTATGGCTACACCTTC
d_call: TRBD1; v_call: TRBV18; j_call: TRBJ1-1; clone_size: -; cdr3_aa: CASSRTGTNTEAFF; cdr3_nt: TGTGCCAGCTCCCGGACAGGGACGAACACTGAAGCTTTCTTT
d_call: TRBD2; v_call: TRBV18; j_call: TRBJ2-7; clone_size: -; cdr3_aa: CASSPPAGGNEQYF; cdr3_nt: TGTGCCAGCTCACCACCTGCGGGAGGAAACGAGCAGTACTTC
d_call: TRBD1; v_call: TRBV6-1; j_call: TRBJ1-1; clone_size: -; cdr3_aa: CASRSGQVENTEAFF; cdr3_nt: TGTGCCAGCAGAAGCGGACAGGTTGAGAACACTGAAGCTTTCTTT
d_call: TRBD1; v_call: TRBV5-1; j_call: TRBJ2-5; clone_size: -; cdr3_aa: CASVDSKGAGETQYF; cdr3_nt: TGCGCCAGCGTCGATAGTAAGGGGGCTGGGGAGACCCAGTACTTC
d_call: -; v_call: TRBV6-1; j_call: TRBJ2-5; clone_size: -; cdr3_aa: CASSAPELGETQYF; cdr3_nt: TGTGCCAGCAGTGCTCCGGAGTTGGGTGAGACCCAGTACTTC
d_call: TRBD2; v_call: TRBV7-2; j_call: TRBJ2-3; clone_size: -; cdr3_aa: CASSLAMSSGAFTDTQYF; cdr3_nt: TGTGCCAGCAGCTTAGCGATGTCCAGCGGGGCCTTCACAGATACGCAGTATTTT
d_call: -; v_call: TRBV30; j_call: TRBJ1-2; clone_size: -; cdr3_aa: CAWSKGLGYGYTF; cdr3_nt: TGTGCCTGGAGTAAGGGGCTCGGCTATGGCTACACCTTC
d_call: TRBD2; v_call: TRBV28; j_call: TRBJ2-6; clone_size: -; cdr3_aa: CASSSPGGAGANVLTF; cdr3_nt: TGTGCCAGCAGTTCCCCCGGGGGGGCTGGGGCCAACGTCCTGACTTTC
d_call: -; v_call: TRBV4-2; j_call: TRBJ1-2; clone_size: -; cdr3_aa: CASSPDRNYGYTF; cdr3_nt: TGTGCCAGCAGTCCGGACAGAAACTATGGCTACACCTTC